The clone carrying this T cell receptor beta chain was seen more than once but under ten times. The sample belongs to a study of blood T cell repertoires in COVID-19. Assay: immunoSEQ multiplex PCR; the TCRdb copy retains only in-frame clones and omits some. The table includes approximately 300,000 clones, roughly 91% detected once. The clonotype was recovered from a woman younger than 45 who had recovered from COVID-19. Sequenced sample: PBMCs or T cells enriched from blood (not recorded which).

CDR3 DNA: TGTGCCAGCAGCTTATCCGCTAGCGGGAGAGGATACGAGCAGTACTTC. This sequence encodes CASSLSASGRGYEQYF. The V call is TRBV7-9, the J call TRBJ2-7; 10 positions match TRBD2. Germline V lookup: CDR1 SEHNR, CDR2 FQNEAQ (reference sequence). V lost 2 bases, J lost 4 bases, and 8 bases stayed unmatched. The CDR3 length is 16 residues.